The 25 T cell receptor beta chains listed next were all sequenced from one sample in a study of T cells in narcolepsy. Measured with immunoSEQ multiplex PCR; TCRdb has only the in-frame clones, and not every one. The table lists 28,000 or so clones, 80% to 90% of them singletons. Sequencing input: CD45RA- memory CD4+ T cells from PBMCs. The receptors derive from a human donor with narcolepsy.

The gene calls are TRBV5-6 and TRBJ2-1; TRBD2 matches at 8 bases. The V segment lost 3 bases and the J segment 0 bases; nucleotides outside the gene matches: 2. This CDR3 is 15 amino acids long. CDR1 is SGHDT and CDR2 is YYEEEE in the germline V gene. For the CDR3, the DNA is TGTGCCAGCAGCTCAACTAGCGGCTCCTACAATGAGCAGTTCTTC. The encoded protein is CASSSTSGSYNEQFF.

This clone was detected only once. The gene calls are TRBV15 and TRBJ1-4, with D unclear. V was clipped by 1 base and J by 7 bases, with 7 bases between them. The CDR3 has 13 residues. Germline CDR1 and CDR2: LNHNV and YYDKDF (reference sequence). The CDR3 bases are TGTGCCACCAGCAGAGCCGGAATTGAAAAACTGTTTTTT. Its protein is CATSRAGIEKLFF.

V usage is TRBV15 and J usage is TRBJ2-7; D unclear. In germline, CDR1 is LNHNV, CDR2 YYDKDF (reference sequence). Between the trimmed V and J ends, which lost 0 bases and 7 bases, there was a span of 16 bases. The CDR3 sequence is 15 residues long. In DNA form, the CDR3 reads TGTGCCACCAGCAGAGATCTCTTCCCCACCTTAGAGCAGTACTTC. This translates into CATSRDLFPTLEQYF.

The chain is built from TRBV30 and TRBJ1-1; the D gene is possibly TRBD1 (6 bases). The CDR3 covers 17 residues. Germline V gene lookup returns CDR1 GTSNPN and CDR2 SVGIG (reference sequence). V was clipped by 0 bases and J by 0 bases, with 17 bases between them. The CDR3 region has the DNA TGTGCCTGGAGTGTTTTGGGCAGGGGTAAAATGAACACTGAAGCTTTCTTT. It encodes CAWSVLGRGKMNTEAFF.

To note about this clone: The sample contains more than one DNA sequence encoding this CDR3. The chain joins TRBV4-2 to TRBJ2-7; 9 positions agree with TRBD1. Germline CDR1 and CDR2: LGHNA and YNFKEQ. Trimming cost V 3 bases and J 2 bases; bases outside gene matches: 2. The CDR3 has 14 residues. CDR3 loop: CASSQGQGTYEQYF. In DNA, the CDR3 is TGTGCCAGCAGCCAGGGACAGGGTACCTACGAGCAGTACTTC.

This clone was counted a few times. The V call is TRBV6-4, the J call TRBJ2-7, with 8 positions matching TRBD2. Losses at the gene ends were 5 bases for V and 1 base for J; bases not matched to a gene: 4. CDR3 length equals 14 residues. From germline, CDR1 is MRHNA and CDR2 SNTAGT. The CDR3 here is CASSPASGSYEQYF. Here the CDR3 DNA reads TGTGCCAGCAGTCCAGCTAGCGGGTCCTACGAGCAGTACTTC.

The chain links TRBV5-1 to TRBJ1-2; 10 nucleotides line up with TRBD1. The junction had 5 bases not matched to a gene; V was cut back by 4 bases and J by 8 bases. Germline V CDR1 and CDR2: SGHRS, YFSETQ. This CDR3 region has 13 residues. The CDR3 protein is CASSAGTGEGYTF. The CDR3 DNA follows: TGCGCCAGCAGCGCGGGGACAGGGGAGGGCTACACCTTC. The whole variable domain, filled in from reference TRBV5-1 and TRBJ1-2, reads KAGVTQTPRYLIKTRGQQVTLSCSPISGHRSVSWYQQTPGQGLQFLFEYFSETQRNKGNFPGRFSGRQFSNSRSEMNVSTLELGDSALYLCASSAGTGEGYTFGSGTRLTVV.

CDR3 nucleotide sequence: TGTGCCAGTAGTAACACAGGGGCTGGCTACACCTTC. Protein: CASSNTGAGYTF. The chain uses TRBV19 and TRBJ1-2; the match to TRBD1 covers 7 bases. Losses at the gene ends were 4 bases for V and 7 bases for J; bases not matched to a gene: 3. CDR3 size: 12 residues. Germline CDR1 LNHDA, CDR2 SQIVND (reference sequence).

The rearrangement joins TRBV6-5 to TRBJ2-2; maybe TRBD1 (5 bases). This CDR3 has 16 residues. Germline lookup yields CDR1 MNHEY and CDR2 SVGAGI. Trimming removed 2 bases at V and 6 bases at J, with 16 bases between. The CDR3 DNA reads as TGTGCCAGCAGTTACCACCACCTTGGGGCCCCCGGGGAGCTGTTTTTT. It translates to CASSYHHLGAPGELFF.

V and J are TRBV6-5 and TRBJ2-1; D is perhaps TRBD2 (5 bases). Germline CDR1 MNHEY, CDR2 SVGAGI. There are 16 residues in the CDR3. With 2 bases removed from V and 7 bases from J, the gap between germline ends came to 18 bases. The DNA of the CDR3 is TGTGCCAGCAGTTACCTCGGAGCTAGCCGAGGGAATGAGCAGTTCTTC. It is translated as CASSYLGASRGNEQFF.

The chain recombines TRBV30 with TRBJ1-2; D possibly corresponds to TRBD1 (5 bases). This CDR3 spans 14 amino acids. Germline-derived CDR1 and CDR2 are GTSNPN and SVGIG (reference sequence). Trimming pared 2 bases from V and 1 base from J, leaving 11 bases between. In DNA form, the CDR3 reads TGTGCCTGGAGTCAAGGGGCCCTTAACTATGGCTACACCTTC. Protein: CAWSQGALNYGYTF. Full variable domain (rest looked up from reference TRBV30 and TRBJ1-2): SQTIHQWPATLVQPVGSPLSLECTVEGTSNPNLYWYRQAAGRGLQLLFYSVGIGQISSEVPQNLSASRPQDRQFILSSKKLLLSDSGFYLCAWSQGALNYGYTFGSGTRLTVV.

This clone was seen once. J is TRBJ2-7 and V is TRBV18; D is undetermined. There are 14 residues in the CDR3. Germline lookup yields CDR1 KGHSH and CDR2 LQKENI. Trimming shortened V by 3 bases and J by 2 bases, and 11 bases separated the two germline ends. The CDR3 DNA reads TGTGCCAGCTCACCCGTGGGCGGTACCTACGAGCAGTACTTC. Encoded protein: CASSPVGGTYEQYF.

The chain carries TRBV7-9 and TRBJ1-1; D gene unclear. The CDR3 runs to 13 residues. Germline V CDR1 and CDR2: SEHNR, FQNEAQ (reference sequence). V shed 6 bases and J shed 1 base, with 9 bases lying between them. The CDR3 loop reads CASSSQSNTEAFF. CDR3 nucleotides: TGTGCCAGCAGTTCACAATCGAACACTGAAGCTTTCTTT.

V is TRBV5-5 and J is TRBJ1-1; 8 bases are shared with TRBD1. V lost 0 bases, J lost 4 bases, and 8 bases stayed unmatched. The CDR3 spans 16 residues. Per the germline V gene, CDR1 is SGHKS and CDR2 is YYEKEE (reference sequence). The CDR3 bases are TGTGCCAGCAGCTTGGTTGTAAGGACAGGGAGCACTGAAGCTTTCTTT. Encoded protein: CASSLVVRTGSTEAFF.

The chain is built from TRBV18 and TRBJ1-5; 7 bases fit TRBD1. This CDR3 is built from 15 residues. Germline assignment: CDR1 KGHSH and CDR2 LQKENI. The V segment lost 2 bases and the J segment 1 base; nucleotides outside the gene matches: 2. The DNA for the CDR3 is TGTGCCAGCTCACCAAGGGGACAGAGCAATCAGCCCCAGCATTTT. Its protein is CASSPRGQSNQPQHF. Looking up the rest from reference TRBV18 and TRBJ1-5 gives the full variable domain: NAGVMQNPRHLVRRRGQEARLRCSPMKGHSHVYWYRQLPEEGLKFMVYLQKENIIDESGMPKERFSAEFPKEGPSILRIQQVVRGDSAAYFCASSPRGQSNQPQHFGDGTRLSIL.

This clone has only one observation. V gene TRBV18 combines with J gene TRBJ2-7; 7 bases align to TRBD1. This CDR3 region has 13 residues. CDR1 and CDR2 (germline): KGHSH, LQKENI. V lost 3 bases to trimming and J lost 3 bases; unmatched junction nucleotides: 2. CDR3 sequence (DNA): TGTGCCAGCTCACCTGACAGGGACTACGAGCAGTACTTC. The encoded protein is CASSPDRDYEQYF.

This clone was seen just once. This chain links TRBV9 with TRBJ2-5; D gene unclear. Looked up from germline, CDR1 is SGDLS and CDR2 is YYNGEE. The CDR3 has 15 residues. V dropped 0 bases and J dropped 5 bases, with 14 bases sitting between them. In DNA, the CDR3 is TGTGCCAGCAGCGTAGCTACTGGTGGTGGGGAGACCCAGTACTTC. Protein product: CASSVATGGGETQYF.

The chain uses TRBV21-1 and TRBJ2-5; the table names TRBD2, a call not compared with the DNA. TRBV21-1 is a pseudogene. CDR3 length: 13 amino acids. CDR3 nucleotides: TGTGCCAGCGCTAGGGGAGGGCCGGAGACCCAGTACTTC. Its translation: CASARGGPETQYF.

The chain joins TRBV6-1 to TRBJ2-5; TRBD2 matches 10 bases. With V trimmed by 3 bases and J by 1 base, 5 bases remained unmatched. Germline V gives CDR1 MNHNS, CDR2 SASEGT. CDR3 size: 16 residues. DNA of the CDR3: TGTGCCAGCAGTGAGGGGTTAGCGGGGGGCCAAGAGACCCAGTACTTC. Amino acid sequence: CASSEGLAGGQETQYF.

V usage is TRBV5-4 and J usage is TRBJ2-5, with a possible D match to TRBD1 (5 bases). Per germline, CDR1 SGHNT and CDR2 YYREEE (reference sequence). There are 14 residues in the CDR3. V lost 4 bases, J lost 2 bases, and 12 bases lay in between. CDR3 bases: TGTGCCAGCAGCCGCAGACAGCTACAAGAGACCCAGTACTTC. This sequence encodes CASSRRQLQETQYF.

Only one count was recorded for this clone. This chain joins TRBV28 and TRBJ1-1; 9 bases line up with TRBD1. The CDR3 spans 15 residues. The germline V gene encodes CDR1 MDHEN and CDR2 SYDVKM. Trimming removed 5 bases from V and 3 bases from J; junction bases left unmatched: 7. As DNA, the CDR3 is TGTGCCAGCAGTCCCCCCGGACAGGGGTACACTGAAGCTTTCTTT. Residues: CASSPPGQGYTEAFF.

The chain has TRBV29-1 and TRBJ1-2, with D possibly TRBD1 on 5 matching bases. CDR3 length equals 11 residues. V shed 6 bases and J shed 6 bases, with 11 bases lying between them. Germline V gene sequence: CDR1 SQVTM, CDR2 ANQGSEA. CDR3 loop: CSVGGTDGYTF. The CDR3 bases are TGCAGCGTCGGAGGGACGGATGGCTACACCTTC.

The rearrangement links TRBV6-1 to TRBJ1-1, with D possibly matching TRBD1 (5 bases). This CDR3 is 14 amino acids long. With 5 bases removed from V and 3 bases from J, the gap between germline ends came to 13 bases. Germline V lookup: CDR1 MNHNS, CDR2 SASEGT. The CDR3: CASSTRTPDTEAFF. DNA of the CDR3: TGTGCCAGCAGTACCAGGACACCAGACACTGAAGCTTTCTTT.

The CDR3, as DNA: TGCGCCAGCAGCTTTCGAGAGGCAGATACGCAGTATTTT. Translation gives CASSFREADTQYF. The rearrangement uses TRBV5-1 and TRBJ2-3; D remains ambiguous. CDR1 and CDR2 from the germline V gene are SGHRS and YFSETQ. Trimming took off 2 bases at V and 4 bases at J, with 8 bases between the two ends. The CDR3 totals 13 residues.

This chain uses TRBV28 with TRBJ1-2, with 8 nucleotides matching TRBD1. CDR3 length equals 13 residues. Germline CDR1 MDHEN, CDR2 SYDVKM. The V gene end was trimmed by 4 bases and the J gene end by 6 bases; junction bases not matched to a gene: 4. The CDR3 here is CASSSLQGDGYTF. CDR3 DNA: TGTGCCAGCAGTTCCTTACAGGGGGATGGCTACACCTTC.